Below are 31 T cell receptor beta chains sequenced from a single sample in a study of blood T cell repertoires in COVID-19 (TCRdb year 2020). The receptor library was made with the immunoSEQ multiplex PCR assay. Held by TCRdb, this immuneACCESS table contains in-frame sequences only and omits some clones. Under half of the omission traces to an unresolved V gene where checked; the cause of the rest is unknown. The sample table lists fewer than 200,000 clones, approximately 85% of them with a count of one. 2.5% to 3% of the sample is taken by the ten largest. The sequenced sample was peripheral blood. These receptors were obtained from a woman older than 75 with COVID-19, enrolled during active disease.

The chain recombines TRBV27 with TRBJ2-1; 9 bases map to TRBD2. With V trimmed by 0 bases and J by 3 bases, 9 bases remained unmatched. The CDR3 runs 18 residues. In germline, CDR1 is MNHEY, CDR2 SMNVEV (reference sequence). DNA for the CDR3: TGTGCCAGCAGTTTATCGGGGTTGCGGGAGGGCGTCTACAATGAGCAGTTCTTC. Its translation is CASSLSGLREGVYNEQFF.

The rearrangement joins TRBV4-2 to TRBJ2-5, with TRBD2 matching over 7 bases. The CDR3 consists of 15 residues. J lost 2 bases, V lost 5 bases, and 8 bases had no gene match. The germline V gene has CDR1 LGHNA and CDR2 YNFKEQ. CDR3 sequence (DNA): TGTGCCAGCAGCGGGAGCGGGGACCTTCAAGAGACCCAGTACTTC. This codes for CASSGSGDLQETQYF.

The chain has TRBV19 and TRBJ1-2; no clear D. V lost 4 bases and J 4 bases, leaving 13 bases between the germline ends. CDR3 length: 14 amino acids. The germline CDR1 and CDR2 sequences are LNHDA and SQIVND (reference sequence). The CDR3: CASSTSTEVYGYTF. The CDR3 DNA is TGTGCCAGTAGTACCTCGACGGAGGTCTATGGCTACACCTTC.

The gene calls are TRBV15 and TRBJ2-1, with 9 bases identical to TRBD1. CDR3 length equals 15 residues. The V segment lost 2 bases and the J segment 3 bases; nucleotides outside the gene matches: 2. Germline CDR1 LNHNV, CDR2 YYDKDF (reference sequence). CDR3 in amino acids: CATSRPGQGYNEQFF. The CDR3 nucleotides read TGTGCCACCAGCAGACCGGGACAGGGCTACAATGAGCAGTTCTTC. The whole variable domain, remainder taken from reference TRBV15 and TRBJ2-1, is DAMVIQNPRYQVTQFGKPVTLSCSQTLNHNVMYWYQQKSSQAPKLLFHYYDKDFNNEADTPDNFQSRRPNTSFCFLDIRSPGLGDTAMYLCATSRPGQGYNEQFFGPGTRLTVL.

The CDR3 nucleotides read TGTGCCAGCAGCATTTATCAGGGGGCGTCTGGAAACACCATATATTTT. This translates into CASSIYQGASGNTIYF. The chain links TRBV11-2 to TRBJ1-3; 8 positions agree with TRBD1. The J segment lost 1 base and the V segment lost 5 bases, leaving 7 bases of the junction unmatched. Germline CDR1 SGHAT, CDR2 FQNNGV. The CDR3 is 16 residues long.

The CDR3 DNA reads as TGTGCCAGTAGTTTAGGGACAGGAAGCTACGAGCAGTACTTC. It is translated as CASSLGTGSYEQYF. The rearrangement joins TRBV19 to TRBJ2-7, with TRBD1 matching over 8 bases. V lost 5 bases to trimming and J lost 3 bases; unmatched junction nucleotides: 6. The CDR3 length is 14 residues. Germline CDR1 and CDR2: LNHDA and SQIVND (reference sequence).

The V call is TRBV28, the J call TRBJ1-2, with D unresolved. The CDR3 runs to 13 residues. The germline gives CDR1 MDHEN, CDR2 SYDVKM. Trimming cost V 3 bases and J 0 bases, with 5 bases left between them. The CDR3 DNA sequence: TGTGCCAGCAGTTTGCCAGCTAACTATGGCTACACCTTC. Translated, it gives CASSLPANYGYTF.

The rearrangement joins TRBV19 to TRBJ1-1, with 11 bases that match TRBD1. Looked up from germline, CDR1 is LNHDA and CDR2 is SQIVND (reference sequence). After removal of 1 base from V and 6 bases from J, the junction contained 7 bases not matched to a gene. The CDR3 is 16 residues long. The CDR3 bases are TGTGCCAGTAGTATAGTAGGGACAGGGGGAAAACCTGAAGCTTTCTTT. Amino acid sequence: CASSIVGTGGKPEAFF.

This clone occurred once. This chain links TRBV6-5 with TRBJ1-1; 8 nucleotides agree with TRBD1. V dropped 4 bases and J dropped 7; count of bases not matched to a gene: 5. This CDR3 region has 13 residues. CDR1 is MNHEY, CDR2 SVGAGI, per germline. CDR3 sequence (DNA): TGTGCCAGCAGTTCTCGGGACAGGAGTGAAGCTTTCTTT. Translation: CASSSRDRSEAFF.

The chain employs TRBV18 and TRBJ2-7; D perhaps matches TRBD2 (5 bases). Germline V gene data show CDR1 as KGHSH and CDR2 as LQKENI. The CDR3 is 12 residues long. Trimming took 2 bases from V and 7 from J, leaving 9 bases between them. The CDR3 sequence: CASSPGPGEQYF. The CDR3 coding sequence is TGTGCCAGCTCACCAGGACCGGGGGAGCAGTACTTC. Filled out from reference TRBV18 and TRBJ2-7, the complete variable domain reads NAGVMQNPRHLVRRRGQEARLRCSPMKGHSHVYWYRQLPEEGLKFMVYLQKENIIDESGMPKERFSAEFPKEGPSILRIQQVVRGDSAAYFCASSPGPGEQYFGPGTRLTVT.

V is TRBV7-6 and J is TRBJ1-6, with TRBD1 matching 7 bases. This CDR3 has 16 amino acids. V was pared by 5 bases and J by 5 bases, with 9 bases of the junction left unmatched. Germline V gene data show CDR1 as SGHVS and CDR2 as FNYEAQ. In nucleotides, the CDR3 is TGTGCCAGCAGCCCACGGCCGGGACAGAATAATTCACCCCTCCACTTT. Protein: CASSPRPGQNNSPLHF.

The genes are TRBV10-2 and TRBJ1-4; D might be TRBD1 (5 bases). CDR1 is WSHSY and CDR2 is SAAADI in the germline V gene. The V gene lost 10 bases and the J gene lost 5 bases, with 20 bases spanning the gap. The CDR3 extends over 15 amino acids. CDR3 nucleotide sequence: TGCGCCACCTCAGCAGGAGGGGCGGTCAATGAAAAACTGTTTTTT. This codes for CATSAGGAVNEKLFF.

The gene calls are TRBV7-2 and TRBJ2-4; D not resolved. The CDR3 contains 17 residues. Between the trimmed V and J ends, which lost 1 base and 0 bases, there was a span of 13 bases. Germline assignment: CDR1 SGHTA and CDR2 FQGNSA. In nucleotides, the CDR3 is TGTGCCAGCAGCTTAGAGCGCGGAAGATTAGCCAAAAACATTCAGTACTTC. Translation gives CASSLERGRLAKNIQYF.

The V and J genes are TRBV7-9 and TRBJ2-7; tentatively, D is TRBD1 (5 bases). This CDR3 has 13 residues. CDR1 is SEHNR, CDR2 FQNEAQ, per germline (reference sequence). Between the trimmed V and J ends, which lost 6 bases and 3 bases, there was a span of 12 bases. Here the CDR3 DNA reads TGTGCCAGCAGACAGGTTCCCTTCTACGAGCAGTACTTC. It specifies CASRQVPFYEQYF.

This rearrangement joins TRBV18 to TRBJ2-7; weak D call: TRBD2 (5 bases). Trimming took 0 bases from V and 5 from J, leaving 20 bases between them. The CDR3 totals 17 residues. Germline V gene lookup returns CDR1 KGHSH and CDR2 LQKENI. This CDR3 is CASSPPSGGRPAHEQYF. For the CDR3, the DNA is TGTGCCAGCTCACCACCCAGCGGTGGACGGCCGGCCCACGAGCAGTACTTC.

This chain's CDR3 is CASSVTPSSGNTIYF. In DNA, the CDR3 is TGTGCCAGCAGCGTAACCCCGAGCTCTGGAAACACCATATATTTT. This chain joins TRBV9 and TRBJ1-3; D is undetermined. Trimming stripped 1 base from V and 0 bases from J, with 8 bases between. Germline lookup yields CDR1 SGDLS and CDR2 YYNGEE. There are 15 residues in the CDR3.

The chain recombines TRBV11-3 with TRBJ1-5, with 10 bases that match TRBD1. With 2 bases clipped from V and 0 bases from J, the junction kept 10 bases outside the gene matches. Germline CDR1 and CDR2: SGHNT and YENEEA. The CDR3 is made up of 19 amino acids. The CDR3: CASSLKWDRGPYSNQPQHF. The CDR3 DNA reads TGTGCCAGCAGCTTAAAGTGGGACAGGGGACCTTATAGCAATCAGCCCCAGCATTTT.

This sequence joins TRBV19 and TRBJ1-2, with D possibly matching TRBD1 (6 bases). The V gene's germline CDR1 is LNHDA and CDR2 SQIVND (reference sequence). The CDR3 has 15 amino acids. Trimming pared 5 bases from V and 3 bases from J, leaving 16 bases between. The CDR3 nucleotides read TGTGCCAGTAGTCCACAGGGAGGGAGCTACTATGGCTACACCTTC. Its translation is CASSPQGGSYYGYTF.

CDR3 loop: CASGGSEQYF. The CDR3 coding sequence is TGTGCCAGCGGGGGGAGCGAGCAGTACTTC. The chain couples TRBV3-1 (or the pseudogene TRBV3-2) to TRBJ2-7; D perhaps matches TRBD2 (6 bases). This CDR3 is built from 10 residues. Germline V gene data show CDR1 as LGHDT and CDR2 as YNNKEL (reference sequence). Trimming removed 8 bases at V and 6 bases at J, with 8 bases between.

The chain recombines TRBV18 with TRBJ1-1, with 7 bases aligning to TRBD1. The CDR3 covers 14 residues. The V gene end was trimmed by 4 bases and the J gene end by 11 bases; junction bases not matched to a gene: 13. In germline, CDR1 is KGHSH, CDR2 LQKENI. CDR3: CASSLRGTAVGAFF. The CDR3 DNA sequence: TGTGCCAGCTCACTAAGGGGGACAGCCGTAGGGGCTTTCTTT.

This clone was seen a few times. The chain combines TRBV18 with TRBJ1-2, with a weak D call TRBD1 (6 bases). CDR3 length: 17 amino acids. Germline V gives CDR1 KGHSH, CDR2 LQKENI. V gave up 3 bases and J gave up 8 bases, with 25 bases separating them. This CDR3 reads CASSPLSFIRGREGYTF. For the CDR3, the DNA is TGTGCCAGCTCACCCCTTTCATTTATTAGGGGGAGAGAAGGCTACACCTTC.

The gene calls are TRBV5-1 and TRBJ2-2, with 7 bases lining up with TRBD2. J lost 1 base, V lost 4 bases, and 4 bases had no gene match. The V gene's germline CDR1 is SGHRS and CDR2 YFSETQ. The CDR3 is 15 amino acids. CDR3 in DNA: TGCGCCAGCAGCGGGCGGGAGTGGAACACCGGGGAGCTGTTTTTT. Protein: CASSGREWNTGELFF.

The V and J genes are TRBV27 and TRBJ2-3; no reliable D call. V was clipped by 3 bases and J by 8 bases, with 9 bases between them. From germline, CDR1 is MNHEY and CDR2 SMNVEV (reference sequence). The CDR3 runs 12 residues. The chain's CDR3 is CASSFSFGTQYF. CDR3 in DNA: TGTGCCAGCAGTTTTAGTTTCGGTACGCAGTATTTT.

The chain carries TRBV25-1 and TRBJ2-7, with 11 positions matching TRBD2. Germline CDR1 reads MGHDK; CDR2 reads SYGVNS. The CDR3 spans 16 residues. Trimming at V came to 6 bases and at J to 2 bases, leaving 9 bases not matched to a gene. The CDR3 bases are TGTGCCAGCAGCGAAACTAGCGGGAGTGTAACCTACGAGCAGTACTTC. Protein product: CASSETSGSVTYEQYF.

The J gene is TRBJ2-3, the V gene TRBV7-8; TRBD2 aligns across 12 bases. V shed 4 bases, J shed 1 base, and the junction held 12 bases outside the gene matches. The CDR3 consists of 19 residues. Germline V CDR1 and CDR2: SGHVS, FQNEAQ. Written as DNA, the CDR3 is TGTGCCAGCAGCTACCCGATCCTAGCGGGGGGGCCTGGCACAGATACGCAGTATTTT. Translated, it gives CASSYPILAGGPGTDTQYF.

J is TRBJ2-5 and V is TRBV13, with D uncertain. Germline assignment: CDR1 PRHDT and CDR2 FYEKMQ (reference sequence). This CDR3 spans 13 amino acids. V was trimmed by 4 bases and J by 5 bases, leaving 11 bases between them. The CDR3 DNA is TGTGCCAGCAGCTCGGCAGGTGGGGAGACCCAGTACTTC. Its protein is CASSSAGGETQYF.

This chain joins TRBV10-3 and TRBJ2-1; 14 bases agree with TRBD2. The trim removed 8 bases at V and 5 bases at J, leaving 11 bases unmatched. There are 17 residues in the CDR3. Germline V gives CDR1 ENHRY, CDR2 SYGVKD. DNA for the CDR3: TGTGCCATCGCGGGACTAGCGGGGGACCCCCGGAACAATGAGCAGTTCTTC. Amino acids: CAIAGLAGDPRNNEQFF.

The V and J genes are TRBV28 and TRBJ2-3; 13 nucleotides match TRBD2. With V trimmed by 6 bases and J by 1 base, 25 bases remained unmatched. The CDR3 sequence is 23 residues long. CDR1 and CDR2 from the germline V gene are MDHEN and SYDVKM. CDR3 nucleotide sequence: TGTGCCAGCAGCCCAGTTGGGAAACCATATACTAGCGGGAGGGAGTCCGGCACAGATACGCAGTATTTT. It codes for CASSPVGKPYTSGRESGTDTQYF. The variable domain in full, with the rest retrieved from reference TRBV28 and TRBJ2-3, is DVKVTQSSRYLVKRTGEKVFLECVQDMDHENMFWYRQDPGLGLRLIYFSYDVKMKEKGDIPEGYSVSREKKERFSLILESASTNQTSMYLCASSPVGKPYTSGRESGTDTQYFGPGTRLTVL.

The gene calls are TRBV5-1 and TRBJ2-1; 7 nucleotides line up with TRBD1. The junction had 15 bases not matched to a gene; V was cut back by 3 bases and J by 6 bases. Germline CDR1 is SGHRS and CDR2 is YFSETQ. The CDR3 covers 17 residues. CDR3 region: CASSSLFLTGYGNEQFF. The CDR3 DNA follows: TGCGCCAGCAGCTCACTCTTCTTGACAGGGTATGGCAATGAGCAGTTCTTC.

The gene calls are TRBV5-1 and TRBJ2-1; TRBD2 agrees at 9 bases. CDR3 length: 15 amino acids. V lost 2 bases and J lost 4; bases outside the gene matches: 4. CDR1 and CDR2 (germline): SGHRS, YFSETQ. CDR3 amino acids: CASSFTSGQYNEQFF. Written as DNA, the CDR3 is TGCGCCAGCAGCTTCACTAGCGGGCAATACAATGAGCAGTTCTTC.

The V and J genes are TRBV6-1 and TRBJ1-1; 10 nucleotides line up with TRBD1. Germline V gene data show CDR1 as MNHNS and CDR2 as SASEGT. There are 16 residues in the CDR3. After removal of 0 bases from V and 4 bases from J, the junction contained 5 bases not matched to a gene. The CDR3 is CASSEALGQGFTEAFF. The DNA for the CDR3 is TGTGCCAGCAGTGAAGCGCTGGGACAGGGGTTCACTGAAGCTTTCTTT.